The table lists the clone carrying this TCR beta chain with a count of one. No antigen is known for it. The data are from a study of T cell responses to AZD1222 COVID-19 vaccine. Notes on the study in general: Only a handful of people who got AZD1222 tested seropositive at baseline. Spike-specific TCR breadth rose after two AZD1222 doses, and depth rose as well. Sampling captured repertoires only after the peak T cell response. Donors were chiefly white British, with a greater number of females, and clonal diversity was perhaps underestimated.

The CDR3 runs 11 residues. V dropped 5 bases and J dropped 2 bases, with 7 bases sitting between them. Germline values: CDR1 SQVTM, CDR2 ANQGSEA. Clones were read by immunoSEQ multiplex PCR, and TCRdb kept only the in-frame ones, dropping some. The sample records 150,000 to 200,000 clones, over 70% being singletons. This TCR was recovered from an adult in good health. The starting material was peripheral blood, obtained on day 0 of MenACWY control vaccination. This chain uses TRBV29-1 with TRBJ2-7; D remains ambiguous. In nucleotides, the CDR3 is TGCAGCGTTACGGACGCCTACGAGCAGTACTTC. Its translation: CSVTDAYEQYF.